In this sample, the clone carrying this T cell receptor beta chain turned up a few times. What it binds is unknown. Germline V gene lookup returns CDR1 DFQATT and CDR2 SNEGSKA (reference sequence). With V trimmed by 6 bases and J by 4 bases, 7 bases remained unmatched. This CDR3 region has 14 residues. At least 6.5 million PBMCs were isolated per sample. The entry originates in a study of blood T cells in healthy people across ages. General study points: In older individuals, TCR beta diversity per million T cells was lower, falling roughly linearly with age.

A second roughly 6 to 11 cycle PCR used barcoded and J-beta primers. TCRdb fed the 5' RACE reads into MiXCR, producing one record per CDR3 protein. The sample contains 1.5 million to 2 million distinct CDR3 sequences, about 49% of which appear only once. The chain uses TRBV20-1 and TRBJ2-1; 9 bases map to TRBD2. What was sequenced was blood. This sequence originates from a middle-aged woman in good health. The CDR3 protein is CSAPSGVIYNEQFF. The CDR3 coding sequence is TGCAGTGCCCCTAGCGGGGTTATATACAATGAGCAGTTCTTC.